Shown below are 2 T cell receptor beta chains from a single sample sequenced in a study of blood T cell repertoires in COVID-19. Only in-frame clones appear in the TCRdb table, and some are missing; sequencing was by immunoSEQ multiplex PCR. The sample records some 100,000 clones, 88% being singletons. Sequencing was done on a sample of peripheral blood. These receptors were taken from a man aged 50 to 59 with COVID-19, enrolled during active disease.

This chain joins TRBV3-1 (or the pseudogene TRBV3-2) and TRBJ2-1, with 7 bases identical to TRBD2. The CDR3 spans 15 residues. CDR1 is LGHDT, CDR2 YNNKEL, per germline (reference sequence). V shed 4 bases and J 2 bases; nucleotides not matched to a gene: 5. DNA of the CDR3: TGTGCCAGCAGCCCTACTAGCGTGGCCTACAATGAGCAGTTCTTC. Residues: CASSPTSVAYNEQFF.

The chain links TRBV15 to TRBJ1-5; D unresolved. The CDR3 spans 14 residues. Germline values: CDR1 LNHNV, CDR2 YYDKDF (reference sequence). The germline V and J ends were trimmed by 0 bases and 2 bases, with 5 bases remaining between them. Written as DNA, the CDR3 is TGTGCCACCAGCAGAGATGCGGGCAATCAGCCCCAGCATTTT. Its translation is CATSRDAGNQPQHF.